The 10 T cell receptor beta chains presented below share a single source sample, sequenced in a study of blood T cell repertoires in COVID-19 (dated by TCRdb to about 2020). The receptor library was made with the immunoSEQ multiplex PCR assay. TCRdb's version of the immuneACCESS table is confined to in-frame rearrangements and falls short of the full clone set. An unresolved V gene accounts for under half of the shortfall where checked; the remainder is of unknown origin. In this sample the table shows 85,000 or so clones, around 81% of which occur a single time. The leading ten clones occupy about 45% of the sample. Source material: peripheral blood. The receptor source for this set is a man of 80 years or more with acute or convalescent COVID-19.

The rearrangement joins TRBV6-5 to TRBJ2-5, with D possibly matching TRBD1 (6 bases). V lost 6 bases and J 4 bases, leaving 12 bases between the germline ends. The CDR3 sequence is 13 residues long. CDR1 MNHEY and CDR2 SVGAGI come from the germline V gene. The chain's CDR3 is CASSRGLGETQYF. The CDR3 DNA is TGTGCCAGCAGCAGGGGTCTGGGAGAGACCCAGTACTTC.

This chain connects TRBV29-1 to TRBJ2-5; TRBD2 matches at 11 bases. Germline-derived CDR1 and CDR2 are SQVTM and ANQGSEA. V trimming: 4 bases; J trimming: 5 bases; junction bases outside the gene matches: 3. This CDR3 comprises 13 residues. The CDR3 sequence is CSVVTSGSETQYF. In DNA form, the CDR3 reads TGCAGCGTTGTAACTAGCGGGAGTGAGACCCAGTACTTC.

V and J are TRBV5-1 and TRBJ2-2; 7 bases agree with TRBD1. The trim removed 0 bases at V and 1 base at J, leaving 0 bases unmatched. This CDR3 contains 15 residues. The germline V gene has CDR1 SGHRS and CDR2 YFSETQ. The CDR3 loop is CASSLDRGNTGELFF. CDR3 sequence (DNA): TGCGCCAGCAGCTTGGACAGGGGGAACACCGGGGAGCTGTTTTTT.

The CDR3 nucleotides are TGCGCCAGCAGCTCATCAGGGGGCGCCTCTGGAAACACCATATATTTT. Translated: CASSSSGGASGNTIYF. The rearrangement joins TRBV5-1 to TRBJ1-3; TRBD1 matches 8 bases. Germline V gene sequence: CDR1 SGHRS, CDR2 YFSETQ. V was clipped by 3 bases and J by 0 bases; unmatched bases: 5. The CDR3 runs to 16 residues.

The V and J genes are TRBV18 and TRBJ1-5, with TRBD1 identical over 11 bases. The CDR3 length is 16 residues. The germline CDR1 and CDR2 sequences are KGHSH and LQKENI. The V and J ends lost 3 bases and 9 bases, in that order; junction bases with no gene match: 10. CDR3: CASSPNGQGALGPQHF. As DNA, the CDR3 is TGTGCCAGCTCACCCAATGGACAGGGGGCCCTAGGGCCCCAGCATTTT. Supplemented by reference TRBV18 and TRBJ1-5, the full variable domain reads NAGVMQNPRHLVRRRGQEARLRCSPMKGHSHVYWYRQLPEEGLKFMVYLQKENIIDESGMPKERFSAEFPKEGPSILRIQQVVRGDSAAYFCASSPNGQGALGPQHFGDGTRLSIL.

The sample holds one count of this clone. The chain has TRBV6-1 and TRBJ1-1, with D unresolved. The CDR3 totals 14 residues. V lost 5 bases and J lost 0, with 10 bases in between. CDR1 and CDR2 from the germline V gene are MNHNS and SASEGT. In DNA, the CDR3 is TGTGCCAGCAGTACCCGCGAAGTGAACACTGAAGCTTTCTTT. Translated: CASSTREVNTEAFF.

The V call is TRBV5-1, the J call TRBJ1-1; D not resolved. Germline CDR1 is SGHRS and CDR2 is YFSETQ. With 0 bases removed from V and 1 base from J, the gap between germline ends came to 7 bases. CDR3 length equals 14 residues. DNA of the CDR3: TGCGCCAGCAGCTTGGTGTCAGAGAACACTGAAGCTTTCTTT. Translation: CASSLVSENTEAFF.

The V call is TRBV18, the J call TRBJ1-5; D ambiguous. The CDR3 has 15 residues. CDR1 is KGHSH, CDR2 LQKENI, per germline. Trimming shortened V by 2 bases and J by 2 bases, and 10 bases separated the two germline ends. This chain's CDR3 is CASSPGPPGNQPQHF. The DNA for the CDR3 is TGTGCCAGCTCACCAGGGCCCCCCGGCAATCAGCCCCAGCATTTT. Based on the CDR3 plus reference TRBV18 and TRBJ1-5, the full variable domain is NAGVMQNPRHLVRRRGQEARLRCSPMKGHSHVYWYRQLPEEGLKFMVYLQKENIIDESGMPKERFSAEFPKEGPSILRIQQVVRGDSAAYFCASSPGPPGNQPQHFGDGTRLSIL.

V gene TRBV9 combines with J gene TRBJ1-6, with D perhaps matching TRBD1 (6 bases). Germline CDR1 and CDR2: SGDLS and YYNGEE. The V end was cut by 2 bases, the J end by 7 bases, with 13 bases between. The CDR3 contains 15 residues. This chain's CDR3 is CASSVTGLGNSPLHF. The DNA for the CDR3 is TGTGCCAGCAGCGTCACAGGGTTAGGGAATTCACCCCTCCACTTT. Variable domain in full (rest from reference TRBV9 and TRBJ1-6): DSGVTQTPKHLITATGQRVTLRCSPRSGDLSVYWYQQSLDQGLQFLIQYYNGEERAKGNILERFSAQQFPDLHSELNLSSLELGDSALYFCASSVTGLGNSPLHFGNGTRLTVT.

The chain couples TRBV6-5 to TRBJ2-5; 9 bases match TRBD1. Trimming removed 9 bases from V and 9 bases from J; junction bases left unmatched: 14. Germline V gene sequence: CDR1 MNHEY, CDR2 SVGAGI. The CDR3 has 14 residues. DNA for the CDR3: TGTGCCAGTCAAGTTACAGGGGGCGCAGGGCCCCAGTACTTC. Protein product: CASQVTGGAGPQYF.